This T cell receptor (beta chain) was sequenced in a study of T-cell memory formation after mild COVID-19. CDR3 length: 14 amino acids. J was trimmed by 3 bases and V by 8 bases; bases with no gene match: 8. TCRdb called the 5' RACE reads again in MiXCR, with one record for every CDR3 protein. The sample yields 160,000 or so distinct CDR3 sequences, roughly a third seen once. Study-level results: Pre-infection memory held some responding clones, suggesting pre-existing cross-reactive T cells responded.

This clonotype was detected a few times. Its cognate antigen is unknown. Sequencing was done on a sample of PBMCs or a T cell subset sorted from them (not recorded which). This clonotype was sampled from an adult woman who had mild COVID-19 (a few samples of this study predate the infection). Cell type and time point are not known. J is TRBJ2-7 and V is TRBV12-3 or TRBV12-4; 9 bases are a match to TRBD1. The CDR3 DNA is TGTGCCAGCTCCACGGGACAGGGAAACTACGAGCAGTACTTC. It specifies CASSTGQGNYEQYF.